This T cell receptor beta chain appears in the sequencing data of a study of shared clonotypes between healthy human individuals. The naive CD8 fraction comprised CD45RO-negative cells positively selected for CCR7 and excluded terminally differentiated effector memory CD45RA+ cells. A deep-level run was used for the assay. Measured with immunoSEQ multiplex PCR; TCRdb has only the in-frame clones, and not every one. The table shows over 2,000,000 clones, with 80% to 95% occurring only once. Per the germline V gene, CDR1 is SQVTM and CDR2 is ANQGSEA. The CDR3 extends over 15 amino acids. Deletions cut 6 bases from V and 6 bases from J, with 20 bases between.

This clonotype originated in a man aged 18-30 years in good health. Some clones in this sample may be carry-over from other donors' samples. The specimen sequenced was naive CD8+ T cells from PBMCs. The rearrangement uses TRBV29-1 and TRBJ1-4, with D hard to call. The CDR3 region is CSVADPAGSDEKLFF. The DNA for the CDR3 is TGCAGCGTCGCCGACCCAGCGGGGTCGGATGAAAAACTGTTTTTT.